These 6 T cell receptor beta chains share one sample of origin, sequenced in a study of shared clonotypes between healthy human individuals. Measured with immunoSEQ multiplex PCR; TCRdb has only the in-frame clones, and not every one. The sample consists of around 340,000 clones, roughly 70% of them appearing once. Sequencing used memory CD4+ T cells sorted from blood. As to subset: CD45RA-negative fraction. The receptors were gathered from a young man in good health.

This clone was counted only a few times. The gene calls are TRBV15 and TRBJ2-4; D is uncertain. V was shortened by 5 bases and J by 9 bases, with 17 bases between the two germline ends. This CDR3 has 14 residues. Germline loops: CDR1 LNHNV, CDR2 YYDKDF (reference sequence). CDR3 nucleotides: TGTGCCACCAGCCCAGGTGAGCTTTGGGGCATTCAGTACTTC. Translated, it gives CATSPGELWGIQYF.

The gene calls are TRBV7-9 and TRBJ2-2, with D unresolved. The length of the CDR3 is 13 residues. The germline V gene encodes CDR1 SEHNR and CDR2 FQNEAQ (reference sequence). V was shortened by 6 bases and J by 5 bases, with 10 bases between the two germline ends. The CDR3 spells CASSYKGTGELFF. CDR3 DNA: TGTGCCAGCAGTTATAAGGGAACCGGGGAGCTGTTTTTT. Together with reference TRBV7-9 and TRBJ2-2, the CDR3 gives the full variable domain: DTGVSQNPRHKITKRGQNVTFRCDPISEHNRLYWYRQTLGQGPEFLTYFQNEAQLEKSRLLSDRFSAERPKGSFSTLEIQRTEQGDSAMYLCASSYKGTGELFFGEGSRLTVL.

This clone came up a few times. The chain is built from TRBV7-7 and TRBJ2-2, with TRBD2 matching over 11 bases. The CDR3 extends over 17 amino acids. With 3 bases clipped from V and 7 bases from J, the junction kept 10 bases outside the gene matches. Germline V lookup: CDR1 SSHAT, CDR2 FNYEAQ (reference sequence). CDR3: CASSLGTSGIGGGELFF. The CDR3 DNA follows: TGTGCCAGCAGCTTGGGGACTAGCGGCATTGGGGGCGGGGAGCTGTTTTTT.

For the CDR3, the DNA is TGTGCCAGCAGCCGACAGGGGGGTACCGGGGAGCTGTTTTTT. Translating gives CASSRQGGTGELFF. This sequence joins TRBV7-9 and TRBJ2-2; 9 bases are a match to TRBD1. CDR3 length: 14 residues. Germline V gene data show CDR1 as SEHNR and CDR2 as FQNEAQ (reference sequence). J lost 5 bases, V lost 5 bases, and 3 bases had no gene match.

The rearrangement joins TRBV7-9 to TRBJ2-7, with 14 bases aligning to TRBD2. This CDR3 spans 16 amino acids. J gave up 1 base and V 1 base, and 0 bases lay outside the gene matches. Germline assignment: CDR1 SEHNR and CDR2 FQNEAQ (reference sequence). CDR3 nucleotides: TGTGCCAGCAGCTTAGGACTAGCGGGAGGGTCCTACGAGCAGTACTTC. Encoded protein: CASSLGLAGGSYEQYF.

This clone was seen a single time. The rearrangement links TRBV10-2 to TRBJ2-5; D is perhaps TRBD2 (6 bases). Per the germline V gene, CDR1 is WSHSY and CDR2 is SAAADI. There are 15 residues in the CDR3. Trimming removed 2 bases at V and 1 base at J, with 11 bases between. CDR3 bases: TGCGCCAGCAGTGAGGGCGGAGCGGGCCAAGAGACCCAGTACTTC. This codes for CASSEGGAGQETQYF.